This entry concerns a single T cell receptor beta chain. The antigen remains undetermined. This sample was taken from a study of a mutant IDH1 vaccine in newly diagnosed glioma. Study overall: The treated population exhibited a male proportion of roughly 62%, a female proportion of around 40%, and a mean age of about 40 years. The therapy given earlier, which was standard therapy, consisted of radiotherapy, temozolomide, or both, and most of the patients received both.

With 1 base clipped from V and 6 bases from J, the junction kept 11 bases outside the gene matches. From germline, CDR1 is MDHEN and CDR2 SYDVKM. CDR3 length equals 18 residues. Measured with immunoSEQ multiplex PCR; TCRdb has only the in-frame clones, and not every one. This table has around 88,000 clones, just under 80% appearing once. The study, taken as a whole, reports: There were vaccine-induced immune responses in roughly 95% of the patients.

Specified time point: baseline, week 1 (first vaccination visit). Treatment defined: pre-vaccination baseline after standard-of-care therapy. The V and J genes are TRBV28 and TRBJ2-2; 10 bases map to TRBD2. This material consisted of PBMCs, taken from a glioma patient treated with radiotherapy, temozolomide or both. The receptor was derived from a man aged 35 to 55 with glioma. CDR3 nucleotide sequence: TGTGCCAGCAGTTTATTGGGAGGGGGAGGACTAGCGGCCGGGGAGCTGTTTTTT. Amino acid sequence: CASSLLGGGGLAAGELFF.